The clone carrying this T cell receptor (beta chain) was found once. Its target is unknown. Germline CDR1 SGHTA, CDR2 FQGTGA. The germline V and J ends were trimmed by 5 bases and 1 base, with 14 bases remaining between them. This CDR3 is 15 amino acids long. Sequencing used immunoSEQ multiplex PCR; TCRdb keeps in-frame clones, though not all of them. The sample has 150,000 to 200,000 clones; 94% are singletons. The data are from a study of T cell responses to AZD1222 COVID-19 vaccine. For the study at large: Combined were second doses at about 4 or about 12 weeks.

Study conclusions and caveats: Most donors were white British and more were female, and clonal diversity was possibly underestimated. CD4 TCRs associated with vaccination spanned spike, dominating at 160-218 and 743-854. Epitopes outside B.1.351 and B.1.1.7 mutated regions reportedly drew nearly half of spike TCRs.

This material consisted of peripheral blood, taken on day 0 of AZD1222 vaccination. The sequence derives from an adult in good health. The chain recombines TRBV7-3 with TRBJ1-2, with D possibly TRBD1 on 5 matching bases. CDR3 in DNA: TGTGCCAGCAGCGCCTACCAGACAGTTAACTATGGCTACACCTTC. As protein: CASSAYQTVNYGYTF.